This entry lists 28 T cell receptor beta chains sequenced from one sample in a study of siplizumab effects on memory and regulatory T cells. Here immunoSEQ multiplex PCR was the method, and the copy in TCRdb shows in-frame clones only, minus some. This sample has some 100,000 clones, with under 95% found just once. The sequenced sample consisted of Tregs sorted from blood. The source is a human donor in good health.

This sequence joins TRBV6-5 and TRBJ2-2; 8 bases match TRBD1. Unmatched junction bases numbered 9, after V lost 3 bases and J lost 6 bases. CDR1 and CDR2 from the germline V gene are MNHEY and SVGAGI. The CDR3 has 16 amino acids. The CDR3 DNA sequence: TGTGCCAGCAGTTATGGCAGGACAGGGAGTTCCGGGGAGCTGTTTTTT. Protein product: CASSYGRTGSSGELFF.

The chain links TRBV18 to TRBJ2-3; a possible D gene is TRBD2 (8 bases). The V and J ends lost 6 bases and 0 bases respectively, with 13 bases between them. This CDR3 is 15 amino acids long. Germline V gene lookup returns CDR1 KGHSH and CDR2 LQKENI. The CDR3 reads CASSREGASTDTQYF. DNA for the CDR3: TGTGCCAGCTCCCGGGAGGGGGCGAGCACAGATACGCAGTATTTT.

The genes are TRBV5-4 and TRBJ2-3; 11 bases line up with TRBD1. This CDR3 contains 14 residues. V lost 4 bases and J lost 5; bases outside the gene matches: 3. Germline lookup yields CDR1 SGHNT and CDR2 YYREEE (reference sequence). The CDR3 DNA follows: TGTGCCAGCAGCCGGGACAGGGGGGGAGATACGCAGTATTTT. It codes for CASSRDRGGDTQYF.

The gene calls are TRBV5-4 and TRBJ1-6, with D possibly TRBD1 on 5 matching bases. The CDR3 runs to 14 residues. The V and J ends lost 1 base and 9 bases respectively, with 11 bases between them. Looked up from germline, CDR1 is SGHNT and CDR2 is YYREEE (reference sequence). DNA of the CDR3: TGTGCCAGCAGCTTGAAAGGGGCTGCTTCACCCCTCCACTTT. It translates to CASSLKGAASPLHF.

The V gene is TRBV5-4, the J gene TRBJ2-1; 11 nucleotides align to TRBD2. V was pared by 0 bases and J by 6 bases, with 2 bases of the junction left unmatched. There are 15 residues in the CDR3. Germline values: CDR1 SGHNT, CDR2 YYREEE (reference sequence). CDR3 DNA sequence: TGTGCCAGCAGCTTGGGACTAGCGGGGATCAATGAGCAGTTCTTC. It translates to CASSLGLAGINEQFF.

V and J are TRBV19 and TRBJ2-5; 7 nucleotides line up with TRBD1. Per the germline V gene, CDR1 is LNHDA and CDR2 is SQIVND (reference sequence). Germline trimming cut 5 bases from V and 5 bases from J; bases unmatched to any gene: 11. This CDR3 region has 15 residues. CDR3 region: CASSLGTDRWETQYF. The CDR3 DNA reads as TGTGCCAGTAGTTTAGGGACAGACAGATGGGAGACCCAGTACTTC. The entire variable domain, with the rest obtained from reference TRBV19 and TRBJ2-5, is as follows: DGGITQSPKYLFRKEGQNVTLSCEQNLNHDAMYWYRQDPGQGLRLIYYSQIVNDFQKGDIAEGYSVSREKKESFPLTVTSAQKNPTAFYLCASSLGTDRWETQYFGPGTRLLVL.

V and J are TRBV10-3 and TRBJ2-7, with D perhaps assigned TRBD1 or TRBD2 (6 bases each). CDR3 size: 19 residues. Trimming took 4 bases from V and 0 from J, leaving 25 bases between them. Germline V lookup: CDR1 ENHRY, CDR2 SYGVKD. In nucleotides, the CDR3 is TGTGCCATCAGTGGCGCGGGGTGGGGCAGGGGAACTAGCTCCTACGAGCAGTACTTC. The encoded protein is CAISGAGWGRGTSSYEQYF.

This clone has just a few counts. The chain employs TRBV18 and TRBJ2-7; 9 bases fit TRBD2. V shed 0 bases and J 5 bases; nucleotides not matched to a gene: 8. The germline V gene encodes CDR1 KGHSH and CDR2 LQKENI. The CDR3 spans 16 residues. CDR3 in DNA: TGTGCCAGCTCACCACCGAACGGCGGGAGGGCCCACGAGCAGTACTTC. The encoded protein is CASSPPNGGRAHEQYF.

The rearrangement uses TRBV6-1 and TRBJ1-5, with TRBD1 matching over 8 bases. Looked up from germline, CDR1 is MNHNS and CDR2 is SASEGT. The CDR3 has 15 residues. V lost 7 bases and J lost 9; bases outside the gene matches: 14. This CDR3 reads CASNSGGAWGPPQHF. CDR3 sequence (DNA): TGTGCCAGCAACTCAGGGGGCGCGTGGGGACCGCCCCAGCATTTT.

The V call is TRBV6-6, the J call TRBJ2-7; no clear D. Germline V gives CDR1 MNHNY, CDR2 SVGAGI (reference sequence). This CDR3 is 14 amino acids long. V lost 3 bases, J lost 6 bases, and 15 bases lay in between. The CDR3, as DNA: TGTGCCAGCAGTTATTCCCACATTTTGGGCGAGCAGTACTTC. Translated, it gives CASSYSHILGEQYF.

V gene TRBV21-1 combines with J gene TRBJ1-5; the D call in the table, TRBD1, was not verified against the DNA. TRBV21-1 is designated a pseudogene. CDR3 length: 15 amino acids. CDR3 residues: CASSRKDRANQPQHF. CDR3 coding DNA: TGTGCCAGCAGCAGAAAAGACAGGGCGAATCAGCCCCAGCATTTT.

This chain links TRBV19 with TRBJ1-2; 7 nucleotides match TRBD1. Germline V gene data show CDR1 as LNHDA and CDR2 as SQIVND (reference sequence). V shed 3 bases and J 6 bases; nucleotides not matched to a gene: 7. The CDR3 contains 14 residues. The CDR3 here is CASSILRDSHGYTF. DNA of the CDR3: TGTGCCAGTAGTATTCTTCGGGACAGCCATGGCTACACCTTC.

The V gene is TRBV30, the J gene TRBJ2-1; TRBD2 aligns across 10 bases. Germline CDR1 reads GTSNPN; CDR2 reads SVGIG (reference sequence). J was trimmed by 1 base and V by 4 bases; bases with no gene match: 10. The CDR3 totals 17 residues. CDR3: CAWTRKGSGRSYNEQFF. DNA for the CDR3: TGTGCCTGGACGAGGAAGGGTAGCGGGAGGTCCTACAATGAGCAGTTCTTC. The whole variable domain, filled in from reference TRBV30 and TRBJ2-1, reads SQTIHQWPATLVQPVGSPLSLECTVEGTSNPNLYWYRQAAGRGLQLLFYSVGIGQISSEVPQNLSASRPQDRQFILSSKKLLLSDSGFYLCAWTRKGSGRSYNEQFFGPGTRLTVL.

The gene calls are TRBV6-6 and TRBJ2-5; D is unresolved. Germline CDR1 reads MNHNY; CDR2 reads SVGAGI (reference sequence). V was pared by 1 base and J by 5 bases, with 8 bases between. There are 13 residues in the CDR3. The CDR3: CASSYFTEETQYF. CDR3 sequence (DNA): TGTGCCAGCAGTTACTTTACCGAGGAGACCCAGTACTTC.

The J gene is TRBJ1-1, the V gene TRBV30; D is unresolved. The germline V and J ends were trimmed by 5 bases and 8 bases, with 3 bases remaining between them. CDR1 and CDR2 from the germline V gene are GTSNPN and SVGIG (reference sequence). This CDR3 region has 8 residues. The CDR3 reads CAWGEAFF. The CDR3 coding sequence is TGTGCCTGGGGGGAAGCTTTCTTT.

V and J are TRBV2 and TRBJ2-2; D is ambiguous. This CDR3 spans 12 amino acids. With 6 bases removed from V and 5 bases from J, the gap between germline ends came to 7 bases. The germline V gene has CDR1 SNHLY and CDR2 FYNNEI. CDR3: CASRRNTGELFF. For the CDR3, the DNA is TGTGCCAGCAGGCGCAATACCGGGGAGCTGTTTTTT.

With regard to this clone: This specimen includes other DNA sequences encoding the same CDR3. The CDR3 bases are TGTGCCAGCTCACCACCGAATTCCTACGAGCAGTACTTC. Translated, it gives CASSPPNSYEQYF. The J gene is TRBJ2-7, the V gene TRBV18; D is ambiguous. The ends were cut back, 0 bases at V and 1 base at J, with 4 bases in the middle. Per the germline V gene, CDR1 is KGHSH and CDR2 is LQKENI. This CDR3 has 13 residues.

This sequence joins TRBV5-5 and TRBJ1-3; 7 bases agree with TRBD1. Germline CDR1 SGHKS, CDR2 YYEKEE (reference sequence). The ends lost 3 bases at V and 7 bases at J; junction bases unmatched: 7. This CDR3 is built from 14 residues. This chain's CDR3 is CASSYDRVSNTIYF. CDR3 coding DNA: TGTGCCAGCAGCTATGACAGGGTATCGAACACCATATATTTT. Full variable domain (missing parts from reference TRBV5-5 and TRBJ1-3): DAGVTQSPTHLIKTRGQQVTLRCSPISGHKSVSWYQQVLGQGPQFIFQYYEKEERGRGNFPDRFSARQFPNYSSELNVNALLLGDSALYLCASSYDRVSNTIYFGEGSWLTVV.

V and J are TRBV5-6 and TRBJ2-5; 12 nucleotides align to TRBD2. Germline CDR1 SGHDT, CDR2 YYEEEE. V shed 4 bases, J shed 5 bases, and the junction held 12 bases outside the gene matches. CDR3 length: 17 residues. This CDR3 reads CASSRTSGTGSRETQYF. CDR3 nucleotide sequence: TGTGCCAGCAGCCGGACTAGCGGGACTGGATCTCGGGAGACCCAGTACTTC. Supplemented by reference TRBV5-6 and TRBJ2-5, the full variable domain reads DAGVTQSPTHLIKTRGQQVTLRCSPKSGHDTVSWYQQALGQGPQFIFQYYEEEERQRGNFPDRFSGHQFPNYSSELNVNALLLGDSALYLCASSRTSGTGSRETQYFGPGTRLLVL.

V gene TRBV10-3 combines with J gene TRBJ2-6, with D perhaps matching TRBD1 (5 bases). Trimming left V 4 bases short and J 1 base short, with 5 bases between. The length of the CDR3 is 14 residues. CDR1 ENHRY and CDR2 SYGVKD come from the germline V gene. CDR3 in DNA: TGTGCCATCAGTGGACAGTCTGGGGCCAACGTCCTGACTTTC. It translates to CAISGQSGANVLTF.

The chain recombines TRBV9 with TRBJ2-5; a possible D gene is TRBD2 (6 bases). The CDR3 has 16 residues. CDR1 and CDR2 from the germline V gene are SGDLS and YYNGEE. The V end lost 0 bases, the J end lost 1 base, and 13 bases lay between the germline ends. The CDR3 region is CASSVGGLPLQETQYF. CDR3 in DNA: TGTGCCAGCAGCGTAGGAGGACTACCCCTCCAAGAGACCCAGTACTTC.

This clone was seen a few times. The chain joins TRBV7-9 to TRBJ2-3; D might be TRBD1 (5 bases). Trimming pared 5 bases from V and 0 bases from J, leaving 15 bases between. Germline V CDR1 and CDR2: SEHNR, FQNEAQ (reference sequence). The CDR3 covers 16 residues. The CDR3 nucleotides read TGTGCCAGCAGCCTAGACAGAGTAACTAGCACAGATACGCAGTATTTT. It specifies CASSLDRVTSTDTQYF.

This chain links TRBV18 with TRBJ1-4; D is perhaps TRBD1 (5 bases). The CDR3 runs to 13 residues. V shed 5 bases and J shed 5 bases, with 9 bases lying between them. Germline V gene lookup returns CDR1 KGHSH and CDR2 LQKENI. In nucleotides, the CDR3 is TGTGCCAGCTCAGTCGGGACCAATGAAAAACTGTTTTTT. It translates to CASSVGTNEKLFF.

This clone was recorded only once. This chain connects TRBV27 to TRBJ2-7, with D perhaps matching TRBD1 (6 bases). V was pared by 3 bases and J by 5 bases, with 14 bases between. The CDR3 extends over 14 amino acids. Germline values: CDR1 MNHEY, CDR2 SMNVEV (reference sequence). CDR3 nucleotides: TGTGCCAGCAGTTTGCAACAGGGATGGAACGAGCAGTACTTC. It codes for CASSLQQGWNEQYF.

V and J are TRBV6-5 and TRBJ2-7; the match to TRBD2 covers 10 bases. V was clipped by 8 bases and J by 6 bases; unmatched bases: 10. Germline CDR1 reads MNHEY; CDR2 reads SVGAGI. The CDR3 covers 14 residues. The chain's CDR3 is CASWTGTSVAEQYF. In nucleotides, the CDR3 is TGTGCCAGCTGGACCGGGACTAGCGTGGCCGAGCAGTACTTC.

The chain couples TRBV7-8 to TRBJ1-5, with D perhaps TRBD1 (6 bases). This CDR3 is 16 amino acids long. Germline V gene data show CDR1 as SGHVS and CDR2 as FQNEAQ. The V gene lost 5 bases and the J gene lost 2 bases, with 16 bases spanning the gap. CDR3: CASSGKQGGGNQPQHF. In DNA form, the CDR3 reads TGTGCCAGCAGCGGCAAACAGGGAGGGGGCAATCAGCCCCAGCATTTT. The whole variable domain, filled in from reference TRBV7-8 and TRBJ1-5, reads GAGVSQSPRYKVAKRGQDVALRCDPISGHVSLFWYQQALGQGPEFLTYFQNEAQLDKSGLPSDRFFAERPEGSVSTLKIQRTQQEDSAVYLCASSGKQGGGNQPQHFGDGTRLSIL.

The chain links TRBV15 to TRBJ2-7, with TRBD1 identical over 9 bases. The CDR3 is 15 residues long. The germline V gene has CDR1 LNHNV and CDR2 YYDKDF (reference sequence). The V gene end was trimmed by 3 bases and the J gene end by 5 bases; junction bases not matched to a gene: 8. The CDR3 is CATSSYRGLRDEQYF. DNA of the CDR3: TGTGCCACCAGCAGTTACAGGGGGCTCCGGGACGAGCAGTACTTC.

The chain recombines TRBV5-4 with TRBJ2-1; 7 bases fit TRBD1. The length of the CDR3 is 14 residues. Trimming took 6 bases from V and 2 from J; bases not matched to a gene: 5. CDR1 and CDR2 from the germline V gene are SGHNT and YYREEE (reference sequence). The CDR3 bases are TGTGCCAGCACTCGACAGGGCCCCTACAATGAGCAGTTCTTC. Amino acid sequence: CASTRQGPYNEQFF.